The 4 T cell receptor beta chains listed next were all sequenced from one sample in a study of cytomegalovirus exposure and HLA in healthy donors. The PCR used 60 Vbeta and 13 Jbeta primers. Clones were sequenced by immunoSEQ multiplex PCR, and TCRdb holds only the in-frame ones, with some missing. Of over 100,000 clones listed, around 63% are singletons. The source material was PBMCs. The source is a man aged 40-55 years in good health and CMV-seropositive.

This clone appeared a few times. CDR3 loop: CASSFRTGGEANYGYTF. The CDR3 DNA sequence: TGTGCCAGCAGCTTTCGGACAGGGGGGGAAGCTAACTATGGCTACACCTTC. The V call is TRBV5-4, the J call TRBJ1-2, with 10 bases identical to TRBD1. CDR3 length: 17 amino acids. The trim removed 2 bases at V and 0 bases at J, leaving 7 bases unmatched. Germline V gene lookup returns CDR1 SGHNT and CDR2 YYREEE (reference sequence). The full variable domain, completed using reference TRBV5-4 and TRBJ1-2, is ETGVTQSPTHLIKTRGQQVTLRCSSQSGHNTVSWYQQALGQGPQFIFQYYREEENGRGNFPPRFSGLQFPNYSSELNVNALELDDSALYLCASSFRTGGEANYGYTFGSGTRLTVV.

The chain recombines TRBV5-1 with TRBJ1-2; 7 positions agree with TRBD1. V lost 3 bases to trimming and J lost 2 bases; unmatched junction nucleotides: 4. CDR1 and CDR2 (germline): SGHRS, YFSETQ. This CDR3 is 14 amino acids long. CDR3 bases: TGCGCCAGCAGCTCTGTGACAGGGAACTATGGCTACACCTTC. The encoded protein is CASSSVTGNYGYTF.

The J gene is TRBJ1-4, the V gene TRBV5-1, with D maybe TRBD1 (5 bases). This CDR3 has 16 amino acids. The ends were cut back, 1 base at V and 6 bases at J, with 16 bases in the middle. Germline lookup yields CDR1 SGHRS and CDR2 YFSETQ. The DNA of the CDR3 is TGCGCCAGCAGCTTGCTCATAGGGGCACCAGATGAAAAACTGTTTTTT. It yields the protein CASSLLIGAPDEKLFF.

Regarding this clone: The junction and the germline gene differ at one end; a read error may be behind it. Other DNA sequences in this specimen translate into the identical CDR3. The chain has TRBV7-2 and TRBJ2-7; 8 bases map to TRBD2. The CDR3 runs 15 residues. Germline lookup yields CDR1 SGHTA and CDR2 FQGNSA. CDR3 in DNA: TGTGCCAGCAGCTCCCTGGGTAGCAGCGGGAGAGTCCGGTATTTC. This codes for CASSSLGSSGRVRYF.